The 25 T cell receptor beta chains in this list originate from one sample, sequenced in a study of blood T cell repertoires in COVID-19. Assay: immunoSEQ multiplex PCR; the TCRdb copy retains only in-frame clones and omits some. Seen here are more than 200,000 clones, over 75% observed once, and the top ten hold around 7.4%. What was sequenced was PBMCs or T cells enriched from blood (not recorded which). These receptors were obtained from a woman in her thirties or forties with acute COVID-19.

V usage is TRBV2 and J usage is TRBJ2-7; D remains unclear. V lost 6 bases and J 7 bases, leaving 7 bases between the germline ends. Germline V gene data show CDR1 as SNHLY and CDR2 as FYNNEI. CDR3 length equals 10 residues. This chain's CDR3 is CASRSREQYF. CDR3 sequence (DNA): TGTGCCAGCAGATCGAGGGAGCAGTACTTC.

The chain combines TRBV6-6 with TRBJ1-5, with a tentative D call TRBD1 (5 bases). The CDR3 has 16 residues. The V end lost 0 bases, the J end lost 0 bases, and 9 bases lay between the germline ends. Germline loops: CDR1 MNHNY, CDR2 SVGAGI (reference sequence). CDR3 DNA: TGTGCCAGCAGTTACTCGCACAGGAGTAGCAATCAGCCCCAGCATTTT. This codes for CASSYSHRSSNQPQHF.

The chain combines TRBV12-3 or TRBV12-4 with TRBJ1-2; D perhaps matches TRBD1 (6 bases). Trimming pared 4 bases from V and 8 bases from J, leaving 14 bases between. The CDR3 is 13 amino acids. Written as DNA, the CDR3 is TGTGCCAGCAGTTACAGGGTTCCAAGGGGCTACACCTTC. As protein: CASSYRVPRGYTF.

Only one count was recorded for this clone. This chain connects TRBV12-3 or TRBV12-4 to TRBJ1-5, with 7 bases lining up with TRBD1. V was clipped by 3 bases and J by 8 bases; unmatched bases: 4. CDR3 length: 13 amino acids. CDR3 loop: CASSFWQGEPQHF. The DNA of the CDR3 is TGTGCCAGCAGTTTTTGGCAGGGGGAGCCCCAGCATTTT.

This clone was detected a few times. V gene TRBV28 combines with J gene TRBJ1-1; TRBD1 aligns across 9 bases. This CDR3 has 15 residues. Germline CDR1 MDHEN, CDR2 SYDVKM. Trimming at V came to 4 bases and at J to 0 bases, leaving 3 bases not matched to a gene. In nucleotides, the CDR3 is TGTGCCAGCAGTTCGGGACAGGGCATGAACACTGAAGCTTTCTTT. Its translation is CASSSGQGMNTEAFF.

Worth noting for this clone: The same CDR3 is also encoded by other DNA sequences in this sample. The V call is TRBV7-8, the J call TRBJ1-5; 8 nucleotides line up with TRBD1. The CDR3 sequence is 14 residues long. The V gene end was trimmed by 5 bases and the J gene end by 7 bases; junction bases not matched to a gene: 7. Looked up from germline, CDR1 is SGHVS and CDR2 is FQNEAQ. The CDR3 DNA is TGTGCCAGCAGCCTTGGACAGGGTAACCAGCCCCAGCATTTT. This codes for CASSLGQGNQPQHF.

The chain links TRBV6-5 to TRBJ1-1; D possibly corresponds to TRBD1 (6 bases). This CDR3 contains 15 residues. Germline lookup yields CDR1 MNHEY and CDR2 SVGAGI. Trimming cost V 6 bases and J 1 base, with 15 bases left between them. CDR3 region: CASSATGQSNTEAFF. In nucleotides, the CDR3 is TGTGCCAGCAGCGCGACAGGACAATCGAACACTGAAGCTTTCTTT.

This clone was detected once. A read error may account for a junction end that differs from germline. The CDR3 nucleotides read TGTGCTAGCAGCTTGGGGCCCGGGACAGGGGTAAATGAGCAGTTCTTC. Translating it yields CASSLGPGTGVNEQFF. This chain connects TRBV7-7 to TRBJ2-1; 10 bases agree with TRBD1. This CDR3 spans 16 amino acids. In germline, CDR1 is SSHAT, CDR2 FNYEAQ (reference sequence). Variable domain in full (rest from reference TRBV7-7 and TRBJ2-1): GAGVSQSPRYKVTKRGQDVTLRCDPISSHATLYWYQQALGQGPEFLTYFNYEAQPDKSGLPSDRFSAERPEGSISTLTIQRTEQRDSAMYRCASSLGPGTGVNEQFFGPGTRLTVL.

This rearrangement joins TRBV7-2 to TRBJ2-7, with 8 bases identical to TRBD2. In germline, CDR1 is SGHTA, CDR2 FQGNSA. The CDR3 runs 14 residues. V dropped 5 bases and J dropped 4; count of bases not matched to a gene: 7. CDR3 coding DNA: TGTGCCAGCAGCACCCGGACGGGGGGGTACGAGCAGTACTTC. It is translated as CASSTRTGGYEQYF.

The chain recombines TRBV12-3 or TRBV12-4 with TRBJ2-5; D gene unclear. V was cut by 7 bases and J by 2 bases, with 11 bases left in between. This CDR3 region has 13 residues. The CDR3 region has the DNA TGTGCCAGCACCCGAAGCCTTCAAGAGACCCAGTACTTC. Amino acids: CASTRSLQETQYF.

The chain uses TRBV18 and TRBJ1-6, with TRBD1 as a possible D gene (6 bases). This CDR3 region has 16 residues. Germline V gives CDR1 KGHSH, CDR2 LQKENI. Trimming took off 3 bases at V and 7 bases at J, with 16 bases between the two ends. The CDR3 sequence: CASSPSGAGENSPLHF. CDR3 coding DNA: TGTGCCAGCTCACCGTCAGGAGCAGGGGAAAATTCACCCCTCCACTTT.

V usage is TRBV19 and J usage is TRBJ1-1; TRBD1 matches 8 bases. Trimming took 2 bases from V and 5 from J; bases not matched to a gene: 1. CDR1 is LNHDA, CDR2 SQIVND, per germline (reference sequence). CDR3 length equals 13 residues. The CDR3 nucleotides are TGTGCCAGTAGTATACGGACAGGGACTGAAGCTTTCTTT. It encodes CASSIRTGTEAFF.

This clone turned up a few times. The chain is built from TRBV11-2 and TRBJ2-7; 9 bases align to TRBD1. The CDR3 length is 14 residues. The V segment lost 5 bases and the J segment 2 bases; nucleotides outside the gene matches: 4. Germline CDR1 reads SGHAT; CDR2 reads FQNNGV. The chain's CDR3 is CASSLDRGAYEQYF. The CDR3 DNA follows: TGTGCCAGCAGCCTTGACAGGGGGGCCTACGAGCAGTACTTC. Together with reference TRBV11-2 and TRBJ2-7, the CDR3 gives the full variable domain: EAGVAQSPRYKIIEKRQSVAFWCNPISGHATLYWYQQILGQGPKLLIQFQNNGVVDDSQLPKDRFSAERLKGVDSTLKIQPAKLEDSAVYLCASSLDRGAYEQYFGPGTRLTVT.

The genes are TRBV11-2 and TRBJ2-3; 9 bases align to TRBD2. The CDR3 has 17 amino acids. J gave up 5 bases and V 2 bases, and 11 bases lay outside the gene matches. CDR1 and CDR2 (germline): SGHAT, FQNNGV. This CDR3 reads CASSLLTLAGSGDTQYF. CDR3 bases: TGTGCCAGCAGCTTATTAACGCTAGCGGGATCGGGAGATACGCAGTATTTT.

The CDR3 DNA reads as TGTGCCAGTAGTACCGGACTAGCGGGAGGCTATTACAATGAGCAGTTCTTC. This encodes CASSTGLAGGYYNEQFF. The chain links TRBV19 to TRBJ2-1; 14 nucleotides match TRBD2. CDR3 length equals 17 residues. Germline CDR1 reads LNHDA; CDR2 reads SQIVND (reference sequence). J lost 4 bases, V lost 4 bases, and 6 bases had no gene match.

This sequence joins TRBV10-3 and TRBJ1-2, with D possibly being TRBD1 (6 bases). This CDR3 has 16 residues. Trimming shortened V by 0 bases and J by 0 bases, and 11 bases separated the two germline ends. Germline CDR1 ENHRY, CDR2 SYGVKD. CDR3 bases: TGTGCCATCAGTGAGTCCCGGGGGGCACCTAACTATGGCTACACCTTC. As protein: CAISESRGAPNYGYTF.

This clone was detected a few times. Written as DNA, the CDR3 is TGTGCCAGCAGCCAAGAGGGGCCCGGGAACACTGAAGCTTTCTTT. Protein sequence: CASSQEGPGNTEAFF. The chain uses TRBV4-2 and TRBJ1-1; TRBD1 is a possible D gene (5 bases). Germline V gene sequence: CDR1 LGHNA, CDR2 YNFKEQ. This CDR3 has 15 residues. The V and J ends lost 0 bases and 1 base respectively, with 9 bases between them.

The rearrangement uses TRBV6-5 and TRBJ1-3; no clear D. V dropped 8 bases and J dropped 0 bases, with 5 bases sitting between them. CDR3 length equals 12 residues. Germline V gives CDR1 MNHEY, CDR2 SVGAGI. The chain's CDR3 is CASVGSGNTIYF. DNA of the CDR3: TGTGCCAGCGTCGGCTCTGGAAACACCATATATTTT.

The chain uses TRBV5-4 and TRBJ2-2; 12 bases match TRBD2. Germline CDR1 and CDR2: SGHNT and YYREEE (reference sequence). With V trimmed by 2 bases and J by 0 bases, 5 bases remained unmatched. The CDR3 is 18 residues long. The DNA for the CDR3 is TGTGCCAGCAGCTTACCTAGCGGGAGGGCTTCGAACACCGGGGAGCTGTTTTTT. It codes for CASSLPSGRASNTGELFF.

This rearrangement joins TRBV6-1 to TRBJ2-2; D is perhaps TRBD2 (5 bases). Germline values: CDR1 MNHNS, CDR2 SASEGT. The V gene lost 0 bases and the J gene lost 0 bases, with 11 bases spanning the gap. The CDR3 sequence is 17 residues long. CDR3 in amino acids: CASSEAMGAANTGELFF. The CDR3 bases are TGTGCCAGCAGTGAAGCGATGGGAGCGGCGAACACCGGGGAGCTGTTTTTT.

The chain uses TRBV7-2 and TRBJ2-2; D gene uncertain. The CDR3 runs to 15 residues. The V gene lost 5 bases and the J gene lost 4 bases, with 14 bases spanning the gap. Germline lookup yields CDR1 SGHTA and CDR2 FQGNSA. This CDR3 reads CASSPLSPLTGELFF. In nucleotides, the CDR3 is TGTGCCAGCAGCCCCCTTAGCCCACTCACCGGGGAGCTGTTTTTT. The entire variable domain, with the rest obtained from reference TRBV7-2 and TRBJ2-2, is as follows: GAGVSQSPSNKVTEKGKDVELRCDPISGHTALYWYRQSLGQGLEFLIYFQGNSAPDKSGLPSDRFSAERTGGSVSTLTIQRTQQEDSAVYLCASSPLSPLTGELFFGEGSRLTVL.

The chain carries TRBV29-1 and TRBJ1-1; D remains unclear. Germline V gene lookup returns CDR1 SQVTM and CDR2 ANQGSEA. The CDR3 is 13 amino acids. The V end was cut by 4 bases, the J end by 1 base, with 10 bases between. The CDR3 DNA sequence: TGCAGCGTTGTATTCGCACAGAACACTGAAGCTTTCTTT. It encodes CSVVFAQNTEAFF.

The rearrangement uses TRBV9 and TRBJ2-5; possibly TRBD2 for D (7 bases). The CDR3 is 14 residues long. The germline V and J ends were trimmed by 3 bases and 5 bases, with 14 bases remaining between them. The germline CDR1 and CDR2 sequences are SGDLS and YYNGEE. CDR3 nucleotide sequence: TGTGCCAGCAGCGCTGGGAGGGGGGTCGAGACCCAGTACTTC. Translating gives CASSAGRGVETQYF.

The CDR3 nucleotides are TGTGCCAGCAGCCAGGTCGCCAGTGCGGGGGAGCAGTACTTC. Its protein is CASSQVASAGEQYF. The J gene is TRBJ2-7, the V gene TRBV3-1 (or the pseudogene TRBV3-2); D may be TRBD2 (6 bases). Trimming removed 3 bases from V and 7 bases from J, with 16 bases in between. The CDR3 is 14 residues long. Germline V gene data show CDR1 as LGHDT and CDR2 as YNNKEL (reference sequence).

V and J are TRBV4-1 and TRBJ1-2; TRBD1 agrees at 8 bases. V was pared by 0 bases and J by 2 bases, with 5 bases of the junction left unmatched. The CDR3 covers 16 residues. In germline, CDR1 is MGHRA, CDR2 YSYEKL. The CDR3 here is CASSQENRGANYGYTF. The CDR3 DNA is TGCGCCAGCAGCCAAGAAAACAGGGGGGCAAACTATGGCTACACCTTC.